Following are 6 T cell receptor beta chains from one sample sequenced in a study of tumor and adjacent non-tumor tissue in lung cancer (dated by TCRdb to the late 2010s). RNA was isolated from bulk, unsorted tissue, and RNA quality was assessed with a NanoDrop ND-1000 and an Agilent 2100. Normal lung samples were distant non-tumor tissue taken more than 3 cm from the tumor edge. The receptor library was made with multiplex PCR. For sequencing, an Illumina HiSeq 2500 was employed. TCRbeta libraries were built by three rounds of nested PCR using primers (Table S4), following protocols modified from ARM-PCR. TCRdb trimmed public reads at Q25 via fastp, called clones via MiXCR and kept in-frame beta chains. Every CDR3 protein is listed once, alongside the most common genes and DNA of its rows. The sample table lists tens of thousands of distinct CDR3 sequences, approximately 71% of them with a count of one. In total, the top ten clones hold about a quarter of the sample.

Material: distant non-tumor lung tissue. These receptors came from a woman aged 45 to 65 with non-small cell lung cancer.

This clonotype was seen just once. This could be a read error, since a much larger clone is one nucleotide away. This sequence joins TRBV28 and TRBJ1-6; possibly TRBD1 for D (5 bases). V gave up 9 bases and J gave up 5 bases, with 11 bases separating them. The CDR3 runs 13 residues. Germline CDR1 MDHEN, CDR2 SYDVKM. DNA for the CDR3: TGTGCCAGTGTGGGGGGGGATAATTCACCCCTCCACTTT. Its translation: CASVGGDNSPLHF.

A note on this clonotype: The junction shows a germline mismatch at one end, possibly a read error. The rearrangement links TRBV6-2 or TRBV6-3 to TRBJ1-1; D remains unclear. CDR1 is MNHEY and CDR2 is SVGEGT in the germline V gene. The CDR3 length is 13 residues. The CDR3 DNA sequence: TGTGCCAGCATATCCGACACGAACACTGAAGTTTTCTTT. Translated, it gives CASISDTNTEVFF.

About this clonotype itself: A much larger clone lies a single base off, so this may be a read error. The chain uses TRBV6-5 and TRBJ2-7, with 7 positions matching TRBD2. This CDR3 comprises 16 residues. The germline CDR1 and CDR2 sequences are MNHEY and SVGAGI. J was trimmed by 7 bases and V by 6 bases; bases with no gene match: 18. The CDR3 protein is CASRPTVGGLSGEQYF. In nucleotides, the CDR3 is TGTGCCAGCAGGCCCACAGTGGGAGGGCTATCGGGAGAGCAGTACTTC.

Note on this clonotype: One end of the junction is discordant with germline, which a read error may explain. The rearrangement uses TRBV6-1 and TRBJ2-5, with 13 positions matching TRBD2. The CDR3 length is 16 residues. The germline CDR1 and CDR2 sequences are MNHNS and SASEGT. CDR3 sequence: CACSARLAGGIETQYF. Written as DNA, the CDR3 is TGTGCCTGCAGTGCCAGACTAGCGGGAGGAATAGAGACCCAGTACTTC.

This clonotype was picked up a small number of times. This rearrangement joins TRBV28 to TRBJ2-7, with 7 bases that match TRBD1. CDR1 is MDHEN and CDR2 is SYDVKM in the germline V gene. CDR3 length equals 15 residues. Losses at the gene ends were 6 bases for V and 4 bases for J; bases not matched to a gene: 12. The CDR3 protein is CASRWGRTGLYEQYF. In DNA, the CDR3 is TGTGCCAGCAGATGGGGCAGGACAGGCCTTTACGAGCAGTACTTC.

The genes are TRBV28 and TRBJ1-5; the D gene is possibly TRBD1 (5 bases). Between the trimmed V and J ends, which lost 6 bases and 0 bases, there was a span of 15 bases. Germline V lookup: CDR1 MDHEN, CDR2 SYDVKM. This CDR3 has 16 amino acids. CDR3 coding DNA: TGTGCCAGCAGACGGGGGAGGGATTGTAGCAATCAGCCCCAGCATTTT. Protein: CASRRGRDCSNQPQHF.